This paragraph reports one T cell receptor (beta chain). V was cut by 5 bases and J by 5 bases, with 13 bases left in between. Germline CDR1 and CDR2: SGHTA and FQGTGA. The CDR3 has 14 residues. TCRdb's table, derived via immunoSEQ multiplex PCR, lists solely in-frame clones and lacks some. The table includes over 250,000 clones, around 90% detected once. The sample comes from a study of blood T cell repertoires in COVID-19. Study summary: The analysed material was cDNA or gDNA that came from T cells, B-cell-depleted T cells, or PBMCs.

The V gene is TRBV7-3, the J gene TRBJ2-1; D might be TRBD2 (5 bases). The receptor comes from a man aged 50 to 59 with acute or convalescent COVID-19. The specimen was peripheral blood. The CDR3 sequence is CASSVRADHNEQFF. As DNA, the CDR3 is TGTGCCAGCAGCGTAAGAGCGGATCACAATGAGCAGTTCTTC.